These 7 T cell receptor beta chains came from one sample sequenced in a study of T cells in Graves' hyperthyroidism and ophthalmopathy. Amplification yielded TCR beta CDR3 regions, with RNA transcripts as the source. HTBI primers were employed in a first-round RT-PCR of the TCR CDR3. One entry per CDR3 protein results from TCRdb running MiXCR on the multiplex PCR reads. The table records around 300,000 distinct CDR3 sequences, over 20% of them present only once. Source material: blood. Receptors originate from a man between 25 and 39 years old with Graves' ophthalmopathy.

This clonotype was observed at least ten times. This sequence joins TRBV6-1 and TRBJ2-3; D remains unclear. The V end lost 4 bases, the J end lost 0 bases, and 23 bases lay between the germline ends. CDR1 is MNHNS and CDR2 is SASEGT in the germline V gene. The CDR3 spans 19 residues. This chain's CDR3 is CASSALNPHAGPSTDTQYF. Written as DNA, the CDR3 is TGTGCCAGCAGTGCCCTTAACCCACACGCTGGCCCCAGCACAGATACGCAGTATTTT.

This clonotype was seen ten or more times. This sequence joins TRBV11-2 and TRBJ2-2, with D perhaps TRBD2 (7 bases). This CDR3 has 17 residues. Germline CDR1 SGHAT, CDR2 FQNNGV. Deletions cut 5 bases from V and 5 bases from J, with 21 bases between. The CDR3 sequence is CASSLYTSGRGTGELFF. The CDR3, as DNA: TGTGCCAGCAGCCTGTACACAAGTGGGAGGGGGACCGGGGAGCTGTTTTTT.

This chain uses TRBV20-1 with TRBJ1-1; no clear D gene. Germline V lookup: CDR1 DFQATT, CDR2 SNEGSKA (reference sequence). The ends were cut back, 4 bases at V and 3 bases at J, with 18 bases in the middle. This CDR3 has 15 amino acids. CDR3 protein: CSATDPRPTHTEAFF. CDR3 in DNA: TGCAGTGCTACCGACCCGCGTCCTACCCACACTGAAGCTTTCTTT.

V usage is TRBV10-3 and J usage is TRBJ2-7; D unresolved. Per germline, CDR1 ENHRY and CDR2 SYGVKD. The CDR3 has 15 amino acids. V was cut by 0 bases and J by 6 bases, with 15 bases left in between. The DNA for the CDR3 is TGTGCCATCAGTGAGTCGGCAGCCGGCAGTGCCGAGCAGTACTTC. Its translation is CAISESAAGSAEQYF.

This clonotype was counted a few times. One end of the junction fails to match germline, which may point to a read error. This sequence joins TRBV5-1 and TRBJ2-7; D is possibly TRBD2 (6 bases). The germline V gene has CDR1 SGHRS and CDR2 YFSETQ. The CDR3 consists of 14 residues. The CDR3 loop reads CANSPTGTQGLQYF. Here the CDR3 DNA reads TGCGCCAACAGCCCAACCGGGACTCAGGGATTGCAGTACTTC.

Concerning this clonotype itself: Being one base from a much bigger clone, this may be a read error. The chain combines TRBV20-1 with TRBJ2-2; no definite D call. Germline V gene data show CDR1 as DFQATT and CDR2 as SNEGSKA (reference sequence). Deletions cut 6 bases from V and 9 bases from J, with 17 bases between. The CDR3 spans 13 residues. The CDR3 is CSAKGEVTRELFF. In DNA, the CDR3 is TGCAGTGCCAAGGGCGAAGTAACCCGGGAGCTGTTTTTT.

The chain has TRBV7-9 and TRBJ1-6; a possible D gene is TRBD1 (6 bases). Germline CDR1 SEHNR, CDR2 FQNEAQ (reference sequence). There are 13 residues in the CDR3. The V end was cut by 5 bases, the J end by 5 bases, with 7 bases between. CDR3 sequence (DNA): TGTGCCAGCAGCGGACAGAATAATTCACCCCTCCACTTT. This codes for CASSGQNNSPLHF. Based on the CDR3 plus reference TRBV7-9 and TRBJ1-6, the full variable domain is DTGVSQNPRHKITKRGQNVTFRCDPISEHNRLYWYRQTLGQGPEFLTYFQNEAQLEKSRLLSDRFSAERPKGSFSTLEIQRTEQGDSAMYLCASSGQNNSPLHFGNGTRLTVT.